This T cell receptor beta chain is from a study of glioma-infiltrating T cells after dendritic cell vaccination. Time point denoted: after dendritic cell vaccination, including at tumor progression/relapse. In this sample, this clone turned up a few times. With V trimmed by 5 bases and J by 5 bases, 9 bases remained unmatched. The germline V gene encodes CDR1 LNHDA and CDR2 SQIVND (reference sequence). The CDR3 contains 16 residues. Profiling relied on immunoSEQ multiplex PCR, and the TCRdb table lists in-frame clones only, not all of them. The table has about 50,000 clones, about 89% seen once; the top ten hold around 5%.

Source: blood, taken after dendritic cell vaccination. This clonotype was obtained from a human donor with glioblastoma. The V gene is TRBV19, the J gene TRBJ1-1; 12 bases are a match to TRBD1. The CDR3 spells CASSLGTGGPRTEAFF. The CDR3 DNA sequence: TGTGCCAGTAGTCTAGGGACAGGGGGCCCCAGGACTGAAGCTTTCTTT.